One sample yielded the 9 T cell receptor beta chains listed below, sequenced in a study of beta chain features in type 1 diabetes. cDNA synthesis used the whole RNA isolate, giving expressed TCRB sequences. Some clones are missing from TCRdb's copy, which holds only in-frame ones; the method was immunoSEQ multiplex PCR. Of about 620,000 clones in the sample, about a sixth were seen once. Sequenced sample: naive CD4+ T cells from blood. The receptors derive from a man aged 18 to 30 in good health.

The V and J genes are TRBV11-2 and TRBJ2-3, with 9 nucleotides matching TRBD2. The ends lost 0 bases at V and 9 bases at J; junction bases unmatched: 13. This CDR3 contains 17 residues. The germline CDR1 and CDR2 sequences are SGHAT and FQNNGV. Here the CDR3 reads CASSLESGGPLPYTQYF. The CDR3 nucleotides are TGTGCCAGCAGCTTAGAAAGCGGGGGGCCCCTCCCCTACACGCAGTATTTT.

The chain joins TRBV9 to TRBJ1-5; TRBD1 matches at 7 bases. The V segment lost 3 bases and the J segment 4 bases; nucleotides outside the gene matches: 4. Looked up from germline, CDR1 is SGDLS and CDR2 is YYNGEE. There are 14 residues in the CDR3. The CDR3 is CASSGQGRNQPQHF. CDR3 DNA sequence: TGTGCCAGCAGCGGACAGGGCCGAAATCAGCCCCAGCATTTT.

The V gene is TRBV15, the J gene TRBJ2-1, with unresolved D. This CDR3 region has 11 residues. In germline, CDR1 is LNHNV, CDR2 YYDKDF (reference sequence). V lost 5 bases and J 13 bases, leaving 12 bases between the germline ends. The DNA for the CDR3 is TGTGCCACCAGCCTAAGAGAAGTACAGTTCTTC. This codes for CATSLREVQFF.

The CDR3 DNA reads as TGTGCCAGCAGTTTATCATCAGGGGGCTTGAACGAGCAGTACTTC. As protein: CASSLSSGGLNEQYF. V is TRBV28 and J is TRBJ2-7, with 8 nucleotides matching TRBD1. The CDR3 loop spans 15 amino acids. Germline V gene sequence: CDR1 MDHEN, CDR2 SYDVKM. V shed 1 base, J shed 5 bases, and the junction held 7 bases outside the gene matches.

The V and J genes are TRBV6-5 and TRBJ2-7, with D unresolved. Looked up from germline, CDR1 is MNHEY and CDR2 is SVGAGI. Trimming pared 6 bases from V and 4 bases from J, leaving 7 bases between. CDR3 length equals 11 residues. The CDR3 DNA follows: TGTGCCAGCAGCCGGAATTACGAGCAGTACTTC. Translated, it gives CASSRNYEQYF.

In this sample, this clone turned up a few times. The chain has TRBV7-9 and TRBJ1-2; no firm D call. V was pared by 2 bases and J by 4 bases, with 11 bases between. CDR1 and CDR2 (germline): SEHNR, FQNEAQ (reference sequence). This CDR3 has 14 residues. CDR3: CASSLSREGYGYTF. The DNA of the CDR3 is TGTGCCAGCAGCTTATCCCGGGAAGGCTATGGCTACACCTTC.

This clone was found a few times. The chain uses TRBV5-1 and TRBJ1-2; D is unresolved. The V gene lost 1 base and the J gene lost 12 bases, with 13 bases spanning the gap. The germline V gene has CDR1 SGHRS and CDR2 YFSETQ. This CDR3 has 12 residues. The CDR3 here is CASSLPALGNTF. CDR3 coding DNA: TGCGCCAGCAGCTTGCCCGCACTTGGTAACACCTTC.

The chain links TRBV7-3 to TRBJ2-5; D remains unclear. Germline V gives CDR1 SGHTA, CDR2 FQGTGA. V was clipped by 0 bases and J by 5 bases, with 19 bases between them. The CDR3 is 17 residues long. DNA of the CDR3: TGTGCCAGCAGCTTAACGTTGAAGGACCAGCAGGAGGAGACCCAGTACTTC. This encodes CASSLTLKDQQEETQYF.

This chain uses TRBV30 with TRBJ2-1; TRBD1 is a possible D gene (6 bases). V lost 1 base and J 0 bases, leaving 13 bases between the germline ends. Looked up from germline, CDR1 is GTSNPN and CDR2 is SVGIG (reference sequence). This CDR3 spans 16 amino acids. The CDR3 sequence: CAWSEQGKGSYNEQFF. CDR3 coding DNA: TGTGCCTGGAGTGAACAGGGAAAGGGCTCCTACAATGAGCAGTTCTTC.